What follows is one T cell receptor (beta chain) and its context. Its antigen is currently unknown. This entry belongs to a study of T cells after yellow fever vaccination. By 5'RACE template switching, TCR cDNA was produced, with a universal primer site and UMIs added in the process. TCRdb analysed the 5' RACE reads with MiXCR anew, one entry per CDR3 protein. Here the sample spans 200,000 or so distinct CDR3 sequences, 6.7% being singletons. Study-wide findings and caveats: Overall, a small share of clonotypes was seen in both CD4 and CD8 compartments. Reappearance after the booster was observed for most primary-vaccination clones (about 96% CD4, about 86% CD8).

The CDR3 extends over 15 amino acids. CDR1 and CDR2 (germline): SEHNR, FQNEAQ (reference sequence). V was cut by 1 base and J by 0 bases, with 7 bases left in between. The source material was CD4+ T cells sorted from PBMCs, sampled on the day of the yellow fever booster vaccination. The rearrangement uses TRBV7-9 and TRBJ2-4; the D is unclear. This clonotype was obtained from a man younger than 45 who received the YFV17D yellow fever vaccine. As DNA, the CDR3 is TGTGCCAGCAGCTTAGACGCGTTAGCCAAAAACATTCAGTACTTC. Translated: CASSLDALAKNIQYF.